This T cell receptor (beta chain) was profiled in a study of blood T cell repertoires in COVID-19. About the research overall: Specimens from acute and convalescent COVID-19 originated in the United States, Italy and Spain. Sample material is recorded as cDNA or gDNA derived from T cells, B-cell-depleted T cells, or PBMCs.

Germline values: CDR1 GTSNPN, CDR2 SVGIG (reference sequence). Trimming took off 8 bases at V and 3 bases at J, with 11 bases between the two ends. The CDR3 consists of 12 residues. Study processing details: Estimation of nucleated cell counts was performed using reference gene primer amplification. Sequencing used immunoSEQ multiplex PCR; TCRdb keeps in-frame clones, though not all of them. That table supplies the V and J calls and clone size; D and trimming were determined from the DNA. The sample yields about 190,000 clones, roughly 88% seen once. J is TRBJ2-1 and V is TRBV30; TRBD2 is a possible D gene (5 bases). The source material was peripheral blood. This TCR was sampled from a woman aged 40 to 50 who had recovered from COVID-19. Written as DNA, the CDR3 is TGTGCCGGAAACCGGGACTACAATGAGCAGTTCTTC. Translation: CAGNRDYNEQFF.